The following is a TCR beta chain sequence with its context. Germline loops: CDR1 MNHEY, CDR2 SMNVEV (reference sequence). CDR3 length equals 14 residues. The V and J ends lost 10 bases and 6 bases respectively, with 16 bases between them. The repertoire was sequenced with immunoSEQ multiplex PCR; TCRdb's copy has only in-frame clones and lacks some. The table shows 250,000 to 400,000 clones, with 85% to 90% occurring only once. This sample was taken from a study of blood T cell repertoires in COVID-19. This clonotype was obtained from a woman in her twenties or thirties with COVID-19, enrolled during active disease. The chain employs TRBV27 and TRBJ1-6; a possible D gene is TRBD1 (6 bases). Sample: peripheral blood. CDR3 nucleotide sequence: TGTGCCAATTCTATCCGGGACACTAATTCACCCCTCCACTTT. This encodes CANSIRDTNSPLHF.